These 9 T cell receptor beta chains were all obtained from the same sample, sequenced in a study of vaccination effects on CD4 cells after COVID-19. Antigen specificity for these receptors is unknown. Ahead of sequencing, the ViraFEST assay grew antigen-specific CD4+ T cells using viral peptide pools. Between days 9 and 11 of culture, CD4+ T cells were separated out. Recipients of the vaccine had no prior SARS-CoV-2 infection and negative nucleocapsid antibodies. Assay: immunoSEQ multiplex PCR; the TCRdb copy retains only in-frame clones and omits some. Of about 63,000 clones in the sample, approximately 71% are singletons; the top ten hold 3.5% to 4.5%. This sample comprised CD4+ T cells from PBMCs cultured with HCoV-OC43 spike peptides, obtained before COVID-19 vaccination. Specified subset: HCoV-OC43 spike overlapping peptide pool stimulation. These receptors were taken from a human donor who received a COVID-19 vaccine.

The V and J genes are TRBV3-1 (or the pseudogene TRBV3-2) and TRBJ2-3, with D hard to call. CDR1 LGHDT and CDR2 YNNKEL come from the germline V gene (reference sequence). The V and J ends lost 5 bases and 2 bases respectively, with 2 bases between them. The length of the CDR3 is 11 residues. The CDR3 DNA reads TGTGCCAGCAGCGACACAGATACGCAGTATTTT. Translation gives CASSDTDTQYF.

The CDR3 reads CASSPGGRAGWAFF. The CDR3 region has the DNA TGTGCCAGCAGCCCGGGGGGGAGGGCAGGATGGGCTTTCTTT. The chain links TRBV7-3 to TRBJ1-1; a possible D gene is TRBD1 (5 bases). V was clipped by 5 bases and J by 11 bases, with 21 bases between them. The CDR3 length is 14 residues. CDR1 is SGHTA, CDR2 FQGTGA, per germline.

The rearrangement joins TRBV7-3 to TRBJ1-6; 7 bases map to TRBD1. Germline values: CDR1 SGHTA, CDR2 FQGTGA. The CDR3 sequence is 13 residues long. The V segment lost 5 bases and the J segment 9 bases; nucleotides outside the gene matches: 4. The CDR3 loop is CASSGQEFSPLHF. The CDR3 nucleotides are TGTGCCAGCAGCGGACAGGAGTTTTCACCCCTCCACTTT.

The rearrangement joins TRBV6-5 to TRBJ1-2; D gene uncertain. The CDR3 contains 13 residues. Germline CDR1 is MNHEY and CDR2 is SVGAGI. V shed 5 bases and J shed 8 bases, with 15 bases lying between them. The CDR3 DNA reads TGTGCCAGCAGTCCCGGGCCGAACGGAGGCTACACCTTC. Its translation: CASSPGPNGGYTF.

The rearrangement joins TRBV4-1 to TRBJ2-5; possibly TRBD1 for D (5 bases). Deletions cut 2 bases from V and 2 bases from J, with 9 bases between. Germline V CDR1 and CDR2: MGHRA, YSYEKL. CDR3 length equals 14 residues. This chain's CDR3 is CASSQPGRQETQYF. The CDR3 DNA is TGCGCCAGCAGCCAACCAGGGCGACAAGAGACCCAGTACTTC.

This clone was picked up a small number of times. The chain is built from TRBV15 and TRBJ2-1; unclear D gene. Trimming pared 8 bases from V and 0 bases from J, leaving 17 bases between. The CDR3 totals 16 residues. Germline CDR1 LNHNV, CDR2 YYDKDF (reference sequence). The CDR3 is CATEDPTQSSYNEQFF. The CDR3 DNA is TGTGCCACCGAAGACCCGACCCAAAGCTCCTACAATGAGCAGTTCTTC.

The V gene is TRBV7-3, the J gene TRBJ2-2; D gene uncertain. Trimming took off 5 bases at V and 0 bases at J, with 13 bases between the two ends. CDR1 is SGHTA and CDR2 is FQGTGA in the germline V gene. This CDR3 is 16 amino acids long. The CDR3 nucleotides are TGTGCCAGCAGCGTGGCCCCCCGTCCGAACACCGGGGAGCTGTTTTTT. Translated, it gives CASSVAPRPNTGELFF.

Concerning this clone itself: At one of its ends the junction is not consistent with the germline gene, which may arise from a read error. The CDR3 sequence is CASSPVGTMNAEAFF. Written as DNA, the CDR3 is TGTGCCAGCAGCCCGGTAGGAACGATGAACGCTGAAGCTTTCTTT. The V and J genes are TRBV7-2 and TRBJ1-1; no clear D. Germline V CDR1 and CDR2: SGHTA, FQGNSA. This CDR3 has 15 amino acids.

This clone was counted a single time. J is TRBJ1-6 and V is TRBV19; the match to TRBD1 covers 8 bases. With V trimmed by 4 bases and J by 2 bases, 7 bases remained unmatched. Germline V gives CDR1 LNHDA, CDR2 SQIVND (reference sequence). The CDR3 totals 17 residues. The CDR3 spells CASSTDRGVTYNSPLHF. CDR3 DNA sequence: TGTGCCAGTAGTACCGACAGGGGAGTCACCTATAATTCACCCCTCCACTTT.